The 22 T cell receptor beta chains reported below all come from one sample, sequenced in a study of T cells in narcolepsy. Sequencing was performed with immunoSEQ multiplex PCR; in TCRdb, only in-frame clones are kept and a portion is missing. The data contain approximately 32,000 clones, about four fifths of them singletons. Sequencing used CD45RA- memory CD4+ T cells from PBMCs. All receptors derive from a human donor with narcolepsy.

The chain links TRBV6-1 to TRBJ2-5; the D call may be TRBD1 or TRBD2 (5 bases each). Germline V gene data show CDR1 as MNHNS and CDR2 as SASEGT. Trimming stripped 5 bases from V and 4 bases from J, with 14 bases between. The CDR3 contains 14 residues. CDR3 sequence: CASSKGARAETQYF. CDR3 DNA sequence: TGTGCCAGCAGTAAAGGGGCGCGGGCAGAGACCCAGTACTTC.

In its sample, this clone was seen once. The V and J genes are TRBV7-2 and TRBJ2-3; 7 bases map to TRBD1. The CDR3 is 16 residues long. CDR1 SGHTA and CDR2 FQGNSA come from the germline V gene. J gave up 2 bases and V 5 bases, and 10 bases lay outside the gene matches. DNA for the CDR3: TGTGCCAGCAGCCGACGGGACAGAATAAACACAGATACGCAGTATTTT. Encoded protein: CASSRRDRINTDTQYF. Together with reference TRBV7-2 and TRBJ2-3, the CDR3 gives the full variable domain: GAGVSQSPSNKVTEKGKDVELRCDPISGHTALYWYRQSLGQGLEFLIYFQGNSAPDKSGLPSDRFSAERTGGSVSTLTIQRTQQEDSAVYLCASSRRDRINTDTQYFGPGTRLTVL.

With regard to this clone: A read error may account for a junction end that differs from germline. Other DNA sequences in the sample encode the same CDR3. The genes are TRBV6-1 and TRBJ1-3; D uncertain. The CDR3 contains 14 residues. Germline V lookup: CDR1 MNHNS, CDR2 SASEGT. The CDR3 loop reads CASSEAPAGNTIYF. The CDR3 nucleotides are TGCGCCAGCAGTGAAGCACCAGCGGGAAACACCATATATTTT.

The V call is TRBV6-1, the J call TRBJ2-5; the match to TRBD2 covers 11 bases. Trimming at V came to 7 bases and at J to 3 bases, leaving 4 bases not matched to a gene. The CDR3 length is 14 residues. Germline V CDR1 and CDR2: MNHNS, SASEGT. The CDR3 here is CASTGTSGKETQYF. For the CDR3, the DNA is TGTGCCAGCACCGGGACTAGCGGTAAAGAGACCCAGTACTTC.

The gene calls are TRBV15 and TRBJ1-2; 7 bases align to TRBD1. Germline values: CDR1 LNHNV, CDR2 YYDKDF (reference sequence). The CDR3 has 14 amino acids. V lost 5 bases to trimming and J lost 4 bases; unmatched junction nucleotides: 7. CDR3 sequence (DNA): TGTGCCACCAGCGGGGACAGCCCGACCTATGGCTACACCTTC. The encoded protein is CATSGDSPTYGYTF.

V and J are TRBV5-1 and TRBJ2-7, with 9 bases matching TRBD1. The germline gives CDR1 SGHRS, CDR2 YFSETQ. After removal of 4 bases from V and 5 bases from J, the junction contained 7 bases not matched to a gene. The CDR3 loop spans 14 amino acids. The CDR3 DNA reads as TGCGCCAGCAGCCCGGTCGGGGACAGGGACGAGCAGTACTTC. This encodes CASSPVGDRDEQYF.

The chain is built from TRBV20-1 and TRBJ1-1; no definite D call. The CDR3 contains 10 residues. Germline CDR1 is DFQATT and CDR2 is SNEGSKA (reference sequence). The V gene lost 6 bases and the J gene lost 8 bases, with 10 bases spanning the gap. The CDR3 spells CSASSIEAFF. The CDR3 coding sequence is TGCAGTGCATCATCCATCGAAGCTTTCTTT.

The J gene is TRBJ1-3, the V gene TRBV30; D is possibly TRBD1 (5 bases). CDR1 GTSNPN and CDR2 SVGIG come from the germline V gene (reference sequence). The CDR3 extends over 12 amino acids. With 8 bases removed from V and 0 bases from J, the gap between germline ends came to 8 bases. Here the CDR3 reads CAGTASGNTIYF. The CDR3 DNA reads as TGTGCCGGGACGGCCTCTGGAAACACCATATATTTT.

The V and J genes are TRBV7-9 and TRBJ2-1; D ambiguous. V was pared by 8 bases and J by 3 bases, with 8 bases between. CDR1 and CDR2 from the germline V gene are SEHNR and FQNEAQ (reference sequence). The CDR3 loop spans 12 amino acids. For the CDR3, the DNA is TGTGCCAGCTACCTAGGCTACAATGAGCAGTTCTTC. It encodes CASYLGYNEQFF. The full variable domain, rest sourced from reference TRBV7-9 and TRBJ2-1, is DTGVSQNPRHKITKRGQNVTFRCDPISEHNRLYWYRQTLGQGPEFLTYFQNEAQLEKSRLLSDRFSAERPKGSFSTLEIQRTEQGDSAMYLCASYLGYNEQFFGPGTRLTVL.

The CDR3 region has the DNA TGTGCCAGCCAAGTAAAGGGGACCTACAATGAGCAGTTCTTC. This encodes CASQVKGTYNEQFF. This sequence joins TRBV2 and TRBJ2-1; D is possibly TRBD1 (5 bases). The V gene lost 8 bases and the J gene lost 2 bases, with 13 bases spanning the gap. The CDR3 contains 14 residues. Germline CDR1 SNHLY, CDR2 FYNNEI.

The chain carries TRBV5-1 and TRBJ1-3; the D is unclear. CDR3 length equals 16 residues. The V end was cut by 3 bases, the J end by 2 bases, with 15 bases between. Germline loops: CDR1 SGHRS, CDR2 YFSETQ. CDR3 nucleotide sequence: TGCGCCAGCAGCTCCCCTGGTACAGAGGCTGGAAACACCATATATTTT. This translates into CASSSPGTEAGNTIYF.

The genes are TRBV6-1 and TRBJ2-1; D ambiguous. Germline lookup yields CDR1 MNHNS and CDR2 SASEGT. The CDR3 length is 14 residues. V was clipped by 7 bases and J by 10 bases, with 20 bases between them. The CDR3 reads CASTWTSSRREQFF. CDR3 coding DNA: TGTGCCAGCACTTGGACCAGCAGTCGGCGAGAGCAGTTCTTC.

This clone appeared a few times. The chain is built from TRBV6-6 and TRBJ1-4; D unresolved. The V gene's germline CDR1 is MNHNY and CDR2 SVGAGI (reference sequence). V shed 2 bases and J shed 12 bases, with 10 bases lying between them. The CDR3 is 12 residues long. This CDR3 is CASSYQNVELFF. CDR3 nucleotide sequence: TGTGCCAGCAGTTACCAAAACGTGGAACTGTTTTTT.

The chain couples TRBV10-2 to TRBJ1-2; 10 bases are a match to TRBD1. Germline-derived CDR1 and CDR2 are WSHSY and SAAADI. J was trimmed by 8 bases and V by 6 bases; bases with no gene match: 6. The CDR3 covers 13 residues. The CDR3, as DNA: TGCGCCAGCAGGGGACAGGGGAGGGGCGGCTACACCTTC. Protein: CASRGQGRGGYTF.

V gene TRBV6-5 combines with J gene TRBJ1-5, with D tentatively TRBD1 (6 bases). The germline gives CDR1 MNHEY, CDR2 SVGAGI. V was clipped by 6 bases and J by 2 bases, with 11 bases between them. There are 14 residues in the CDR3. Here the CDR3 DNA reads TGTGCCAGCAGACAGGGCGGAGGCAATCAGCCCCAGCATTTT. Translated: CASRQGGGNQPQHF.

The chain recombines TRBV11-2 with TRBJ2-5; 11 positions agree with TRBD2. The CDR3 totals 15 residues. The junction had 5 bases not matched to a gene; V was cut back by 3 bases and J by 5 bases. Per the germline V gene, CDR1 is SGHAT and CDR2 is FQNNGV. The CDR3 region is CASSFSGRARETQYF. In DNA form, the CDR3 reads TGTGCCAGCAGCTTTAGCGGGAGGGCCAGGGAGACCCAGTACTTC.

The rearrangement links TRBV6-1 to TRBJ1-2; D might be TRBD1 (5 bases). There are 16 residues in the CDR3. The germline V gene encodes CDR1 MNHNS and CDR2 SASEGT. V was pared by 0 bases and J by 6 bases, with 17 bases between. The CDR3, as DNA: TGTGCCAGCAGTGAAGCCCTCACCACAGTGGGGGATGGCTACACCTTC. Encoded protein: CASSEALTTVGDGYTF.

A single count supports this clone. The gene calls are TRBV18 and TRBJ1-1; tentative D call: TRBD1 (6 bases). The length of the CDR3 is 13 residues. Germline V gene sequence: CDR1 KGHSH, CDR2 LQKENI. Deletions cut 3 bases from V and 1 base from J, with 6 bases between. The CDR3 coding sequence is TGTGCCAGCTCACCGGGACAGAACACTGAAGCTTTCTTT. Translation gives CASSPGQNTEAFF.

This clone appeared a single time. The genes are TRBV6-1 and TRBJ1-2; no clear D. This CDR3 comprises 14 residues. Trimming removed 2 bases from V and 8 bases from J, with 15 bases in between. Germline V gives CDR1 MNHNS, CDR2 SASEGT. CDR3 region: CASSESVGARGYTF. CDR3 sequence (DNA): TGTGCCAGCAGTGAAAGTGTAGGTGCCCGAGGCTACACCTTC.

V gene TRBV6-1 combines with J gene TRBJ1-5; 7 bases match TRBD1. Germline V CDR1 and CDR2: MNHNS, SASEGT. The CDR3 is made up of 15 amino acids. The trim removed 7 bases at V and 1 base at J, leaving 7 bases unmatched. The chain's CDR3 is CASMEGAVSNQPQHF. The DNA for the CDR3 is TGTGCCAGCATGGAGGGGGCTGTCAGCAATCAGCCCCAGCATTTT.

The CDR3 sequence: CASSLGQFANTGELFF. DNA for the CDR3: TGTGCCAGCAGCCTCGGACAGTTCGCGAACACCGGGGAGCTGTTTTTT. The chain recombines TRBV11-3 with TRBJ2-2; possible D gene TRBD1, 6 bases. CDR3 length equals 16 residues. V lost 5 bases to trimming and J lost 0 bases, with 13 bases between them. Germline V CDR1 and CDR2: SGHNT, YENEEA.

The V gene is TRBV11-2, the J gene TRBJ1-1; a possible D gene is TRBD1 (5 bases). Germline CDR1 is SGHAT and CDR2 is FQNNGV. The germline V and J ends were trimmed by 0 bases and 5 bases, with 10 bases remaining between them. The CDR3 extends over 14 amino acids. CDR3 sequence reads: CASSLEGQGTEAFF. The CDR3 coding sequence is TGTGCCAGCAGCTTAGAGGGGCAGGGAACTGAAGCTTTCTTT.